Listed below are T cell receptor beta chains from one sample, sequenced in a study of T cell changes during pregnancy in multiple sclerosis. Libraries were prepared by immunoSEQ multiplex PCR; TCRdb keeps only in-frame clonotypes and omits some of them. The table has tens of thousands of clones, around 94% seen once. Sequenced here: peripheral blood, sampled in the third trimester of pregnancy. All receptors derive from a female donor with multiple sclerosis, enrolled in a pregnancy study. Each CDR3 is given with its conserved first and last residue. The D gene is left open where the match is weak. A clone size is listed for some rows: how often the clone was seen (once, few, many), or a class if it is expanded.

>TRBV6-7|15|.|TRBJ2-7|once
CASSYSDRKTYEQYF
TGTGCCAGCAGTTACTCGGACAGAAAAACCTACGAGCAGTACTTC
>TRBV6-1|15|.|TRBJ2-1|.
CASSELPSSYNEQFF
TGTGCCAGCAGTGAGCTTCCTAGCTCCTACAATGAGCAGTTCTTC
>TRBV7-9|15|TRBD2|TRBJ2-5|.
CASSLRTSGSQTQYF
TGTGCCAGCAGCCTAAGGACTAGCGGGAGTCAGACCCAGTACTTC
>TRBV5-1|12|TRBD1|TRBJ1-2|.
CASSFGQDGYTF
TGCGCCAGCAGCTTCGGACAGGATGGCTACACCTTC
>TRBV9|15|TRBD2|TRBJ2-7|.
CASSVGTSGAYEQYF
TGTGCCAGCAGTGTTGGGACTAGCGGGGCCTACGAGCAGTACTTC
>TRBV6-1|12|.|TRBJ1-5|.
CASTRGYQPQHF
TGTGCCAGCACCAGGGGTTATCAGCCCCAGCATTTT
>TRBV18|17|TRBD2|TRBJ2-3|.
CASSLSIIAGSTDTQYF
TGTGCCAGCTCACTGTCGATTATAGCGGGGAGCACAGATACGCAGTATTTT
>TRBV7-2|14|TRBD1|TRBJ2-5|.
CASSAGQGQETQYF
TGTGCCAGCAGCGCGGGACAGGGGCAAGAGACCCAGTACTTC
>TRBV10-2|14|.|TRBJ1-2|.
CASSPDRLNYGYTF
TGCGCCAGCAGCCCGGACAGACTTAACTATGGCTACACCTTC
>TRBV13|14|TRBD2|TRBJ2-1|.
CASRGLAASNEQFF
TGTGCCAGCCGGGGACTAGCGGCCAGCAATGAGCAGTTCTTC
>TRBV7-2|16|.|TRBJ2-1|.
CASSLARTRGNNEQFF
TGTGCCAGCAGCTTAGCCCGGACTAGGGGGAACAATGAGCAGTTCTTC
>TRBV11-2|12|.|TRBJ1-3|.
CASSPAGNTIYF
TGTGCCAGCAGCCCGGCTGGAAACACCATATATTTT
>TRBV5-4|13|TRBD1|TRBJ2-7|few
CASSRGQTYEQYF
TGTGCCAGCAGCAGGGGACAGACCTACGAGCAGTACTTC
>TRBV18|15|TRBD1|TRBJ1-2|once
CASSIHRGANYGYTF
TGTGCCAGCTCAATACACAGGGGAGCTAACTATGGCTACACCTTC
>TRBV6-6|14|.|TRBJ2-7|.
CASSMGLSELGQYF
TGTGCCAGCAGTATGGGACTGTCTGAGTTGGGGCAGTACTTC
>TRBV7-9|15|TRBD2|TRBJ2-2|.
CASSLVLAGAGELFF
TGTGCCAGCAGCTTAGTTCTAGCGGGAGCCGGGGAGCTGTTTTTT
>TRBV15|11|.|TRBJ2-1|.
CATSRADEQFF
TGTGCCACCAGCAGAGCTGATGAGCAGTTCTTC
>TRBV5-6|16|.|TRBJ1-2|.
CASRLRAQGKLNGYTF
TGTGCCAGCAGGTTAAGGGCACAGGGAAAGTTAAATGGCTACACCTTC
>TRBV6-5|13|.|TRBJ2-7|.
CASSYSGEYEQYF
TGTGCCAGCAGTTACTCGGGAGAATACGAGCAGTACTTC
>TRBV19|15|TRBD1|TRBJ1-5|.
CASSIDRGPGQPQHF
TGTGCCAGTAGTATTGACAGGGGGCCGGGACAGCCCCAGCATTTT
>TRBV21-1|13|.|TRBJ1-2|.
CASSKGAGDGYTF
TGTGCCAGCAGCAAAGGTGCGGGGGATGGCTACACCTTC
>TRBV7-2|15|.|TRBJ1-2|.
CASSSYPPSDYGYTF
TGTGCCAGCAGCTCGTATCCCCCCTCAGACTATGGCTACACCTTC
>TRBV30|12|TRBD2|TRBJ2-5|.
CAWSSGKETQYF
TGTGCCTGGAGTAGCGGGAAGGAGACCCAGTACTTC
>TRBV5-4|13|TRBD2|TRBJ2-5|.
CASSFGGVETQYF
TGTGCCAGCAGCTTTGGGGGGGTTGAGACCCAGTACTTC
>TRBV7-9|16|TRBD1|TRBJ2-2|.
CASSQGQGPNTGELFF
TGTGCCAGCAGCCAAGGACAGGGCCCGAACACCGGGGAGCTGTTTTTT
>TRBV9|13|.|TRBJ2-7|.
CASSPGQNYEQYF
TGTGCCAGCAGCCCAGGACAGAACTACGAGCAGTACTTC
>TRBV5-1|15|.|TRBJ2-7|.
CASSLEGARGHEQYF
TGCGCCAGCAGCTTGGAAGGCGCCAGGGGACACGAGCAGTACTTC
>TRBV30|13|TRBD1|TRBJ1-6|once
CACSPGGNSPLHF
TGTGCCTGTTCACCAGGGGGTAATTCACCCCTCCACTTT
>TRBV7-2|12|.|TRBJ2-7|.
CASSGQTVVQYF
TGTGCCAGCAGCGGCCAGACAGTGGTGCAGTACTTC
>TRBV18|14|.|TRBJ1-2|.
CASSPSRGGEGYTF
TGTGCCAGCTCACCCTCACGAGGAGGGGAAGGCTACACCTTC
>TRBV19|15|TRBD2|TRBJ2-7|.
CASSMGSGSSYEQYF
TGTGCCAGTAGTATGGGCAGCGGGAGCTCCTACGAGCAGTACTTC
>TRBV5-1|15|TRBD1|TRBJ2-2|.
CASSGGQGATGELFF
TGCGCCAGCAGCGGAGGACAGGGGGCCACCGGGGAGCTGTTTTTT
>TRBV29-1|12|.|TRBJ2-7|.
CSVGSGIYEQYF
TGCAGCGTTGGTTCAGGGATCTACGAGCAGTACTTC
>TRBV4-1|16|.|TRBJ2-6|.
CASSQEWGGGANVLTF
TGCGCCAGCAGCCAAGAGTGGGGCGGTGGGGCCAACGTCCTGACTTTC
>TRBV4-1|16|.|TRBJ1-2|once
CASSQVLRGGLDGYTF
TGCGCCAGCAGCCAAGTTTTAAGGGGAGGGTTGGATGGCTACACCTTC
>TRBV29-1|13|TRBD2|TRBJ2-7|.
CSAGLAGSYEQYF
TGCAGCGCCGGACTAGCGGGCTCCTACGAGCAGTACTTC
>TRBV4-3|16|TRBD1|TRBJ1-4|.
CASSQYLRDSRRKLFF
TGCGCCAGCAGCCAATACCTCCGGGACAGCCGACGGAAACTGTTTTTT
>TRBV10-1|14|TRBD1|TRBJ1-1|.
CASSPGQGLSRAFF
TGCGCCAGCAGTCCCGGACAGGGGTTAAGTAGGGCTTTCTTT
>TRBV4-3|13|.|TRBJ2-1|once
CASSQALYGEQFF
TGCGCCAGCAGCCAAGCCCTTTACGGTGAGCAGTTCTTC
>TRBV7-9|14|TRBD1|TRBJ2-7|.
CASSAGTAPYEQYF
TGTGCCAGCAGCGCAGGGACAGCCCCCTACGAGCAGTACTTC
>TRBV4-1|16|TRBD2|TRBJ2-5|.
CASSQDEGGKGETQYF
TGCGCCAGCAGCCAAGATGAGGGAGGGAAGGGAGAGACCCAGTACTTC
>TRBV7-2|16|TRBD1|TRBJ2-7|.
CASSFGQGAISYEQYF
TGTGCCAGCAGCTTTGGACAGGGGGCAATTTCCTACGAGCAGTACTTC
>TRBV19|13|.|TRBJ1-5|.
CASSPDSNQPQHF
TGTGCCAGTAGTCCTGACAGTAATCAGCCCCAGCATTTT
>TRBV5-4|17|TRBD2|TRBJ2-3|few
CASSTPLAGGVADTQYF
TGTGCCAGCAGCACCCCCCTAGCGGGTGGTGTCGCAGATACGCAGTATTTT
>TRBV9|15|TRBD1|TRBJ2-7|.
CASSEMGTGKYEQYF
TGTGCCAGCAGCGAGATGGGGACAGGGAAGTACGAGCAGTACTTC
>TRBV5-1|17|TRBD1|TRBJ1-1|.
CASSFETGAAGDTEAFF
TGCGCCAGCAGCTTCGAGACAGGGGCCGCCGGGGACACTGAAGCTTTCTTT
>TRBV6-5|15|.|TRBJ2-7|once
CASSYSAGVDYEQYF
TGTGCCAGCAGTTACTCGGCAGGGGTCGACTACGAGCAGTACTTC
>TRBV28|16|.|TRBJ2-7|.
CASSSWGQTAMGEQYF
TGTGCCAGCAGTTCATGGGGACAAACAGCCATGGGGGAGCAGTACTTC
>TRBV9|14|.|TRBJ1-5|.
CASSGGWGNQPQHF
TGTGCCAGCAGCGGCGGGTGGGGCAATCAGCCCCAGCATTTT
>TRBV14|16|.|TRBJ2-3|once
CASSQDFRSGTDTQYF
TGTGCCAGCAGCCAAGATTTCCGCTCAGGCACAGATACGCAGTATTTT
>TRBV4-1|11|.|TRBJ2-1|.
CASSQAGEQFF
TGCGCCAGCAGCCAGGCTGGTGAGCAGTTCTTC
>TRBV5-1|15|.|TRBJ2-3|.
CASSLAAGRTDTQYF
TGCGCCAGCAGCTTGGCGGCGGGGCGCACAGATACGCAGTATTTT
>TRBV9|15|TRBD2|TRBJ2-3|few
CASSVGGGVGDTQYF
TGTGCCAGCAGCGTGGGGGGGGGAGTAGGGGATACGCAGTATTTT
>TRBV30|13|.|TRBJ1-5|few
CAWRQGSNQPQHF
TGTGCCTGGAGACAGGGCAGCAATCAGCCCCAGCATTTT
>TRBV4-3|19|.|TRBJ2-4|.
CASSQEARWGVGAKNIQYF
TGCGCCAGCAGCCAAGAGGCCAGGTGGGGGGTGGGAGCCAAAAACATTCAGTACTTC
>TRBV5-1|17|.|TRBJ2-6|once
CASSLDMTGTEANVLTF
TGCGCCAGCAGCTTGGACATGACAGGAACCGAGGCCAACGTCCTGACTTTC
>TRBV2|15|TRBD2|TRBJ2-3|.
CASRWTSGRPDTQYF
TGTGCCAGCAGATGGACTAGCGGGAGGCCAGATACGCAGTATTTT